This T cell receptor beta chain was recovered during a study of PD-1 blockade in classical Hodgkin lymphoma. Sequenced by immunoSEQ multiplex PCR; TCRdb stores in-frame clones only, minus some. The sample yields roughly 3,000 clones, about 69% seen once. Regarding time point: cycle 4 day 1 (C4D1), after less than seven weeks of nivolumab. Patients all relapsed after autologous stem cell transplantation, and there was variation in brentuximab vedotin exposure. After PBMCs were thawed, their CD8+ T cells were isolated by magnetic negative selection. The material was CD8+ T cells from blood, obtained before the fourth cycle of nivolumab. The receptor was derived from a human donor with classical Hodgkin lymphoma.

CDR3 amino acids: CASSLWGTRSNQPQHF. The CDR3 DNA is TGTGCCAGCAGTTTATGGGGGACACGTAGCAATCAGCCCCAGCATTTT. The chain joins TRBV28 to TRBJ1-5, with D perhaps matching TRBD1 (6 bases). This CDR3 spans 16 amino acids. CDR1 and CDR2 from the germline V gene are MDHEN and SYDVKM. Between the trimmed V and J ends, which lost 0 bases and 0 bases, there was a span of 9 bases.